Described below is a single T cell receptor (beta chain) sequence and its context. This CDR3 contains 11 residues. Trimming took off 2 bases at V and 16 bases at J, with 14 bases between the two ends. In germline, CDR1 is DFQATT, CDR2 SNEGSKA (reference sequence). The data were taken from a study of identical twins. All donors were healthy Caucasians. A universal primer site was added by template switching, and unique molecular identifiers were carried by the cDNA. MiXCR, applied by TCRdb to the 5' RACE reads, yields one record per CDR3 protein. Here the sample spans 1.5 million to 2 million distinct CDR3 sequences, 25% to 35% being singletons.

The chain is built from TRBV20-1 and TRBJ1-4; D ambiguous. Sample: cord blood. This sequence originates from a newborn girl in good health. The CDR3 loop is CSARKWEEPFF. DNA of the CDR3: TGCAGTGCTAGAAAGTGGGAGGAACCGTTTTTT.